These 6 T cell receptor beta chains were all obtained from the same sample, sequenced in a study of T cell changes during pregnancy in multiple sclerosis. The protocol was immunoSEQ multiplex PCR, while the TCRdb copy is restricted to in-frame clones and leaves out a portion. The data show some 52,000 clones, about 92% seen once. This specimen was CD4+ T cells from peripheral blood mononuclear cells, taken in the third trimester of pregnancy. The receptors come from a female donor with multiple sclerosis, enrolled in a pregnancy study.

The gene calls are TRBV5-1 and TRBJ1-1; D is uncertain. The V gene's germline CDR1 is SGHRS and CDR2 YFSETQ. The CDR3 is 15 amino acids. The V and J ends lost 3 bases and 6 bases respectively, with 18 bases between them. As DNA, the CDR3 is TGCGCCAGCAGCTCGAGGAACACGGCGGTGTCTGAAGCTTTCTTT. It codes for CASSSRNTAVSEAFF.

V is TRBV15 and J is TRBJ1-2; no clear D. V was cut by 3 bases and J by 5 bases, with 13 bases left in between. Germline CDR1 and CDR2: LNHNV and YYDKDF (reference sequence). This CDR3 is 14 amino acids long. CDR3 residues: CATSRAPGAYGYTF. DNA of the CDR3: TGTGCCACCAGCAGGGCCCCGGGAGCTTATGGCTACACCTTC.

The J gene is TRBJ2-5, the V gene TRBV6-4; D may be TRBD1 (5 bases). CDR3 length: 13 amino acids. V was clipped by 3 bases and J by 10 bases, with 15 bases between them. The germline V gene has CDR1 MRHNA and CDR2 SNTAGT. CDR3 residues: CASSEGHPQGQYF. As DNA, the CDR3 is TGTGCCAGCAGTGAAGGACACCCTCAGGGCCAGTACTTC.

The chain links TRBV19 to TRBJ2-3; tentative D call: TRBD2 (6 bases). CDR1 is LNHDA, CDR2 SQIVND, per germline (reference sequence). The CDR3 totals 16 residues. V lost 5 bases and J 0 bases, leaving 15 bases between the germline ends. The CDR3 sequence is CASSRGGGASTDTQYF. DNA for the CDR3: TGTGCCAGTAGTCGGGGCGGAGGGGCTAGCACAGATACGCAGTATTTT.

The chain links TRBV7-6 to TRBJ2-2; D ambiguous. The CDR3 totals 12 residues. The germline V and J ends were trimmed by 2 bases and 7 bases, with 5 bases remaining between them. Germline CDR1 is SGHVS and CDR2 is FNYEAQ. The CDR3 bases are TGTGCCAGCAGCTTACAGGACGGGGAGCTGTTTTTT. This translates into CASSLQDGELFF.

J is TRBJ2-5 and V is TRBV10-2; D remains ambiguous. CDR3 length: 11 amino acids. Germline CDR1 reads WSHSY; CDR2 reads SAAADI. Trimming removed 6 bases at V and 4 bases at J, with 6 bases between. The DNA of the CDR3 is TGCGCCAGCAGCACCAGAGAGACCCAGTACTTC. Its translation is CASSTRETQYF.